This section outlines one T cell receptor (beta chain) sequence together with its context. The sample is drawn from a study of cytotoxic CD8 clonotypes in ibrutinib-treated CLL. Study-level background: Fewer than 13 relapsed/refractory, some 15 treatment-naive; around 18 IGHV unmutated.

TCRdb's table, derived via immunoSEQ multiplex PCR, lists solely in-frame clones and lacks some. Among roughly 20,000 clones, 65% to 75% were seen once, and the ten largest hold roughly 24%. Between the trimmed V and J ends, which lost 4 bases and 3 bases, there was a span of 10 bases. Germline V gene sequence: CDR1 SQVTM, CDR2 ANQGSEA. This CDR3 region has 12 residues. The source was PBMCs, collected before ibrutinib treatment. The chain joins TRBV29-1 to TRBJ2-7, with D possibly matching TRBD2 (6 bases). The origin of this receptor is a human donor with chronic lymphocytic leukemia. The CDR3 DNA reads TGCAGCGTTGTTGGGGGAGGCTACGAGCAGTACTTC. The encoded protein is CSVVGGGYEQYF.